This is a list of T cell receptor beta chains from one sample in a study of a mutant IDH1 vaccine in newly diagnosed glioma. The protocol was immunoSEQ multiplex PCR, while the TCRdb copy is restricted to in-frame clones and leaves out a portion. The sample contains tens of thousands of clones, around four fifths of which appear only once. The source material was peripheral blood mononuclear cells (PBMCs), sampled from a glioma patient treated with radiotherapy, temozolomide or both. These receptors all come from a woman under 30 with glioma. Some clones in this sample may be carry-over from other donors' samples. Both conserved end residues are part of each CDR3. The D gene is left open where the match is weak. Rows give clone size only sometimes, using once, few, many, or a class for an expanded clone.

CASSQEGGYGYTF	TGCGCCAGCAGCCAAGAAGGGGGCTATGGCTACACCTTC	-	TRBJ1-2	-	TRBV4-3
CASSPVMLEGEQYF	TGTGCCAGCTCACCGGTCATGCTAGAGGGCGAGCAGTACTTC	-	TRBJ2-7	-	TRBV18
CASSLTGAHQPQHF	TGTGCCAGCAGCTTGACAGGGGCTCATCAGCCCCAGCATTTT	-	TRBJ1-5	TRBD1	TRBV5-6
CASSLDLGQETQYF	TGTGCCAGCAGCTTAGATCTTGGCCAAGAGACCCAGTACTTC	-	TRBJ2-5	-	TRBV11-2
CAWSVGGGSGNQPQHF	TGTGCCTGGAGTGTGGGGGGGGGAAGTGGCAATCAGCCCCAGCATTTT	-	TRBJ1-5	-	TRBV30
CASSSPESPNGELFF	TGTGCCAGCAGCTCCCCGGAGAGCCCGAACGGGGAGCTGTTTTTT	-	TRBJ2-2	-	TRBV5-6
CATSRVRAGDQPQHF	TGTGCCACCAGCAGAGTGAGGGCAGGAGATCAGCCCCAGCATTTT	-	TRBJ1-5	-	TRBV15
CASSAVGQSNEKLFF	TGTGCCAGCAGCGCCGTGGGACAGAGCAATGAAAAACTGTTTTTT	-	TRBJ1-4	TRBD1	TRBV7-8
CASNLPGQGNHEQYF	TGCGCCAGCAATTTACCGGGACAGGGCAACCACGAGCAGTACTTC	-	TRBJ2-7	TRBD1	TRBV10-2
CASSESGANVLTF	TGTGCCAGTTCAGAGTCAGGGGCCAACGTCCTGACTTTC	-	TRBJ2-6	-	TRBV6-5
CASTLTRGSGYGYTF	TGCGCCAGCACCCTAACTCGGGGCTCCGGCTATGGCTACACCTTC	-	TRBJ1-2	-	TRBV4-1
CASSSSGGVWNEQFF	TGTGCCAGCAGTTCTAGCGGGGGGGTTTGGAATGAGCAGTTCTTC	once	TRBJ2-1	TRBD2	TRBV9
CASSLQGGNSYEQYF	TGTGCCAGCAGCTTGCAGGGTGGCAACTCCTACGAGCAGTACTTC	-	TRBJ2-7	-	TRBV5-4
CAISDTGDLTEAFF	TGTGCCATCAGTGATACAGGGGATCTCACTGAAGCTTTCTTT	-	TRBJ1-1	TRBD1	TRBV10-3
CASSLGTGYEQYF	TGTGCCAGCAGCTTAGGGACAGGCTACGAGCAGTACTTC	-	TRBJ2-7	TRBD1	TRBV7-2
CASSATGVPLGYTF	TGCGCCAGCAGCGCTACAGGGGTCCCTCTTGGCTACACCTTC	-	TRBJ1-2	TRBD1	TRBV5-1
CASISGRGRQPQHF	TGTGCCAGCATTTCTGGACGGGGAAGGCAGCCCCAGCATTTT	-	TRBJ1-5	-	TRBV6-1
CAWRQGNNQPQHF	TGTGCCTGGAGACAGGGGAACAATCAGCCCCAGCATTTT	-	TRBJ1-5	TRBD1	TRBV30
CASGISNSGANVLTF	TGCGCCAGCGGAATCAGCAACTCTGGGGCCAACGTCCTGACTTTC	-	TRBJ2-6	-	TRBV4-1
CASSVEGFPRETQYF	TGTGCCAGCAGCGTAGAAGGATTCCCAAGGGAGACCCAGTACTTC	-	TRBJ2-5	-	TRBV9
CAWSVPRQGGNTEAFF	TGTGCCTGGAGTGTACCCCGACAGGGAGGAAACACTGAAGCTTTCTTT	-	TRBJ1-1	TRBD1	TRBV30
CATSSLDSSSPLHF	TGTGCCACCAGCAGTCTGGACAGCAGTTCACCCCTCCACTTT	once	TRBJ1-6	-	TRBV15
CASSPGLVGTDTQYF	TGTGCCAGCAGCCCTGGACTAGTCGGCACAGATACGCAGTATTTT	-	TRBJ2-3	TRBD2	TRBV5-4
CASSDGGLAGVNEQFF	TGTGCCAGCAGTGATGGAGGACTAGCGGGAGTCAATGAGCAGTTCTTC	-	TRBJ2-1	TRBD2	TRBV2
CASRLTSGGYEQYF	TGTGCCAGCAGATTGACTAGCGGGGGGTACGAGCAGTACTTC	few	TRBJ2-7	TRBD2	TRBV27
CATSRDLGSSYNSPLHF	TGTGCCACCAGCAGAGATCTGGGGAGCTCCTATAATTCACCCCTCCACTTT	few	TRBJ1-6	-	TRBV15
CASSKTGSGTEAFF	TGCGCCAGCAGCAAGACAGGGTCAGGAACTGAAGCTTTCTTT	-	TRBJ1-1	TRBD1	TRBV5-1
CASSLRSGRTEAFF	TGTGCCAGCAGCTTAAGGAGCGGACGGACTGAAGCTTTCTTT	-	TRBJ1-1	-	TRBV7-2